This T cell receptor beta chain was documented in a study of PD-1 blockade in classical Hodgkin lymphoma. Regarding the study as a whole: The repertoire differences lack a defined cause, possibly disease activity or prior therapy. Significant TCR diversity gains by C4D1 occurred in CD4+ but not CD8+ cells.

From germline, CDR1 is MGHRA and CDR2 YSYEKL. V was clipped by 0 bases and J by 2 bases; unmatched bases: 3. The CDR3 spans 15 residues. On this clone itself: Its antigen is unidentified.

Following autologous stem cell transplantation, relapse occurred in every patient, and exposure to brentuximab vedotin varied. The data were produced by immunoSEQ multiplex PCR, yet TCRdb's version contains in-frame clones alone and is incomplete. There are some 38,000 clones in the sample; 60% to 85% occur only once, and approximately 11% lies in the top ten. This receptor was obtained from a human donor with classical Hodgkin lymphoma. Sequenced here: peripheral blood mononuclear cells (PBMCs), sampled at baseline. The rearrangement uses TRBV4-1 and TRBJ2-7; the match to TRBD1 covers 8 bases. The CDR3 loop is CASSQDWDRPYEQYF. The CDR3 DNA is TGCGCCAGCAGCCAAGATTGGGACAGGCCCTACGAGCAGTACTTC.